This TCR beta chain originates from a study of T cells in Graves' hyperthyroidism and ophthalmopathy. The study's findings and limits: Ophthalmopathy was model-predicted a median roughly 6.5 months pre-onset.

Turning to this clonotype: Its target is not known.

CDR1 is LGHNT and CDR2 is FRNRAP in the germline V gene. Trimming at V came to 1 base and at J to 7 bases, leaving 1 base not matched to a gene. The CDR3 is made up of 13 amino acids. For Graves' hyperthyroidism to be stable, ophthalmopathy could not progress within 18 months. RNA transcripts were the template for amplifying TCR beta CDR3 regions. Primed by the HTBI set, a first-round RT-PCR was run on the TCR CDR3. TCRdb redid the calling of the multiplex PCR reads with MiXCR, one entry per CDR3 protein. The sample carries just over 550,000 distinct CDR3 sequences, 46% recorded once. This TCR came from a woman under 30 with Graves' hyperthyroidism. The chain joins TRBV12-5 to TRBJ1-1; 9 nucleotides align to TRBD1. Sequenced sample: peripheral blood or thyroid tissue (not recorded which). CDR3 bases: TGTGCTAGTGGTTTGGGGACAGGGGTTGAAGCTTTCTTT. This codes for CASGLGTGVEAFF.